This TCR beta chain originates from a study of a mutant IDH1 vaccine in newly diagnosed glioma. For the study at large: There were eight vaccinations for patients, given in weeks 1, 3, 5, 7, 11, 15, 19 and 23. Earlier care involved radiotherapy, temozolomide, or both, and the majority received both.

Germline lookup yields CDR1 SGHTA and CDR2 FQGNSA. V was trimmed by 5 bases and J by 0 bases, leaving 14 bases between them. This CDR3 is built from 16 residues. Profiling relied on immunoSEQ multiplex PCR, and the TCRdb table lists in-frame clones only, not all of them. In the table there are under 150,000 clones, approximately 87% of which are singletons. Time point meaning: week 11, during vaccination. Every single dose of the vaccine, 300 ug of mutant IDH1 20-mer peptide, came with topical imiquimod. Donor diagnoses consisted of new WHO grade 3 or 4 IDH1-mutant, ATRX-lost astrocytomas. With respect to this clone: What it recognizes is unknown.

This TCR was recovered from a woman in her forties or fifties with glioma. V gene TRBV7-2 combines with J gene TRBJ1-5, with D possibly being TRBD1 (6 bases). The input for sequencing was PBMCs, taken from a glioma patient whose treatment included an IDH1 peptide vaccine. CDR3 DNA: TGTGCCAGCAGCCGCACAGGGTTACATAGCAATCAGCCCCAGCATTTT. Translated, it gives CASSRTGLHSNQPQHF.